The entry below gives a single TCR beta chain sequence along with its context. This clonotype was seen repeatedly, ten times or more. Its antigen remains undetermined. No base quality information exists; no much larger clone differs at one position. From its cysteine to its phenylalanine, the CDR3 spans 14 amino acids. Just CDR3 DNA is preserved here, 42 bases in frame from base 1. The CDR1 and CDR2 encoded by the germline V gene are SGHRS and YFSETQ. The junction shows trimming of 4 bases on V and 0 bases on J, plus 7 bases between the germline ends. The TCR beta CDR3 regions were amplified from RNA transcripts. For the first round of RT-PCR on the TCR CDR3, the HTBI primer set was used together with the Qiagen OneStep RT-PCR kit. Libraries were constructed in a second round of multiplex PCR, after which size selection and purification were performed. Libraries were sequenced paired-end with 100 bp reads on an Illumina HiSeq2000. On the study's bioinformatics: Raw data were processed with SOAPnuke, discarding reads with adapters, uncalled bases, mean Phred below 15, or no exact constant-primer or identifier match. High-quality paired reads were merged using COPE v1.2.5, and each unique nucleotide sequence was defined as a clonotype. MiTCR v1.1 was used to align the clonotypes against IMGT TRBV, TRBD and TRBJ reference segments. Only V-J combinations with frequency above 0.0001, covering 99% to 99.2% of repertoires, were analysed. A TCS score was defined as the ratio between F50 (clonal expansion) and ExV (chaos), using BLOSUM62-based TCRdist between CDR3 peptides within each V-J. Welch's t-statistics and random forest reduced fewer than 550 V-J features to fewer than 15, which were used in a naive Bayes classifier (R e1071). TCRdb applied fastp at Q25 and MiXCR to the public reads, then kept only in-frame beta chains. Rows are unified per CDR3 protein, each entry keeping the most common DNA and genes. The V and J calls were determined by TCRdb, not by the authors. The sample yields around 250,000 distinct CDR3 sequences; approximately 14% were counted once. The ten largest account for about an eighth of the sample.

This sample was included in a study of T cells in Graves' hyperthyroidism and ophthalmopathy (dated by TCRdb to about 2019). Study-level background: Peripheral blood was sampled at the time of initial diagnosis, prior to any treatment. TCR V-J signatures able to tell the groups apart were searched for in a discovery cohort of some 97 patients, of whom around 43 had Graves' ophthalmopathy and about 60 had stable Graves' hyperthyroidism. In about 6 Graves' hyperthyroidism patients, the study also compared T-cell repertoires from thyroid tissue with T-cell repertoires from blood. After blood sampling, hyperthyroidism patients were treated with methimazole at a starting dose of 30 mg daily, and ophthalmopathy patients were treated with high-dose intravenous methylprednisolone. The 100 discovery patients were randomly divided into training and test sets at a 7:3 ratio. The paper describes TCR Vbeta CDR3 sequencing of 135 peripheral blood samples, made up of about 41 ophthalmopathy patients, some 80 hyperthyroidism patients and approximately 17 progressor patients. Prospective prediction of ophthalmopathy was tested in an independent validation cohort consisting of roughly 19 hyperthyroidism patients and 15 to 17 patients who later progressed to ophthalmopathy. What the study reported, not specific to this receptor: Most expanded thyroid clonotypes (frequency above 0.001) were also detected in blood, a finding suggesting that blood repertoires may reflect thyroid immune responses. No statistical method was used to set the sample size in advance, and investigators knew the group allocation. During validation, the model predicted progression to ophthalmopathy a median of around six months ahead of onset, with approximately 70% sensitivity and roughly 72% specificity. A model built on a 13 V-J signature distinguished ophthalmopathy from stable hyperthyroidism, reaching roughly 88% sensitivity and about 81% specificity in cross-validation and 80%/75% in testing.

Hyperthyroidism patients were newly diagnosed, with disease duration under 2 months, and aged 18 to 65 years. Any patient with an uncontrolled infection, another autoimmune disease, pregnancy or lactation was excluded. Clinical symptoms, serum thyroxine and TRAb, thyroid ultrasound, and orbital computed tomography formed the basis for the diagnoses. Blood from progressor patients was collected at the time of first diagnosis with hyperthyroidism, before any ophthalmopathy symptoms had appeared. Ficoll-Paque density gradient centrifugation was used to isolate PBMCs from around 9.1 ml of fresh peripheral blood. Progressor patients were defined as those initially diagnosed with Graves' hyperthyroidism in whom ophthalmopathy developed during follow-up. Trizol reagent was used to extract total RNA, and RNA quality was then checked on an Agilent 2100 Bioanalyzer.

Recombination joined TRBV5-1 with TRBJ2-2; the D gene assignment is ambiguous. Material: blood. This clonotype originated in a woman aged 35 to 49 with Graves' hyperthyroidism that later progressed to Graves' ophthalmopathy. The DNA is as follows: TGCGCCAGCAGCCCGGACCCGAACACCGGGGAGCTGTTTTTT. Its protein reads: CASSPDPNTGELFF.